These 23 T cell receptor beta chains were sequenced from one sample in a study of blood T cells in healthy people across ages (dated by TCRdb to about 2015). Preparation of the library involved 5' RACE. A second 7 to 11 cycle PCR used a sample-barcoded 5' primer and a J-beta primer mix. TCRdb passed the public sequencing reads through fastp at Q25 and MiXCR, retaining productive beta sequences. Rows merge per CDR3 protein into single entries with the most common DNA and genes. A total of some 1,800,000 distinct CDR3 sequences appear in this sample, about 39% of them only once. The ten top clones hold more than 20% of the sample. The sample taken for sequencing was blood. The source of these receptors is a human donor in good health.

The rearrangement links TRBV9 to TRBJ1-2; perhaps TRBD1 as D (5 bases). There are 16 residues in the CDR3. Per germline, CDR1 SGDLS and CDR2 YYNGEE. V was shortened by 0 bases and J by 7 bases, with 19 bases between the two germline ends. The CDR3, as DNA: TGTGCCAGCAGCGTAGGCGCACGGGGGGTATTCTTTGGCTACACCTTC. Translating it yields CASSVGARGVFFGYTF. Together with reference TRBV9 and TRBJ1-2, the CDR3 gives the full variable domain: DSGVTQTPKHLITATGQRVTLRCSPRSGDLSVYWYQQSLDQGLQFLIQYYNGEERAKGNILERFSAQQFPDLHSELNLSSLELGDSALYFCASSVGARGVFFGYTFGSGTRLTVV.

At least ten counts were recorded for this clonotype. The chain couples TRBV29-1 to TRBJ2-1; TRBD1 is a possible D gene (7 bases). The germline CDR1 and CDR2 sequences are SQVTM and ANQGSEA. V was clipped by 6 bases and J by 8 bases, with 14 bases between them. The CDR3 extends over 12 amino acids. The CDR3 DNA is TGCAGCGTGGCGGGACAGCTCTATGAGCAGTTCTTC. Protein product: CSVAGQLYEQFF.

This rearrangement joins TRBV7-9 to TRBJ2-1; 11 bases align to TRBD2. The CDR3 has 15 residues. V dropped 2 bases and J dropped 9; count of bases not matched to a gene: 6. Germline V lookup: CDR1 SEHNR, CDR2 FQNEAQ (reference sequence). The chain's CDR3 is CASSLRLAGMGEQFF. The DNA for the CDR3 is TGTGCCAGCAGCTTAAGACTAGCGGGGATGGGTGAGCAGTTCTTC.

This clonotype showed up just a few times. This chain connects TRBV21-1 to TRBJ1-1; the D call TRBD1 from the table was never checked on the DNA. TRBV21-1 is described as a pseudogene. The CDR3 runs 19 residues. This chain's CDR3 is CASSKSPRQGEVGNTEAFF. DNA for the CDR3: TGTGCCAGCAGCAAGAGTCCGCGGCAGGGGGAGGTTGGGAACACTGAAGCTTTCTTT.

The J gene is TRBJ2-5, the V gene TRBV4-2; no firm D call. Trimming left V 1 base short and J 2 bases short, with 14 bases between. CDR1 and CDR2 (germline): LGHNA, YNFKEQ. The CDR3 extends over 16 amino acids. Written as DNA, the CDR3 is TGTGCCAGCAGCCAAGCGGAGCACCTCCAACAAGAGACCCAGTACTTC. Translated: CASSQAEHLQQETQYF.

The CDR3 sequence: CASSQGLAVRHNEQFF. The CDR3, as DNA: TGTGCCAGCAGTCAGGGACTAGCGGTCCGACACAATGAGCAGTTCTTC. The V gene is TRBV28, the J gene TRBJ2-1; 11 positions match TRBD2. The length of the CDR3 is 16 residues. CDR1 is MDHEN, CDR2 SYDVKM, per germline. The V segment lost 5 bases and the J segment 5 bases; nucleotides outside the gene matches: 8.

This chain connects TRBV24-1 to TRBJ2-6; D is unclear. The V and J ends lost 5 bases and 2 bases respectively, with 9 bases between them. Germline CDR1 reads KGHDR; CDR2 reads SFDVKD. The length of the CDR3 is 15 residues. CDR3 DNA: TGTGCCACCAGTGGGCCGTGGACTGGGGCCAACGTCCTGACTTTC. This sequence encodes CATSGPWTGANVLTF.

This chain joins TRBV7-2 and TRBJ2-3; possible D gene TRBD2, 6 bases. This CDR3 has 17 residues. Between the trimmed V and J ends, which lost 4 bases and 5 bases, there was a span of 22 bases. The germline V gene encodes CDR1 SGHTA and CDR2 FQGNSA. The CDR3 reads CASSSRDSRQHRDTQYF. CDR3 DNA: TGTGCCAGCAGCTCCCGGGACTCCCGCCAACACCGAGATACGCAGTATTTT.

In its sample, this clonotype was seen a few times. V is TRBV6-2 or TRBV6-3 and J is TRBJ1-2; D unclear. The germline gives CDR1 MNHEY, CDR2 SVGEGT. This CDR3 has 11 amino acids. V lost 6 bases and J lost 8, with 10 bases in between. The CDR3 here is CASRLNRGYTF. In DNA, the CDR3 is TGTGCCAGCAGGCTTAATAGGGGCTACACCTTC.

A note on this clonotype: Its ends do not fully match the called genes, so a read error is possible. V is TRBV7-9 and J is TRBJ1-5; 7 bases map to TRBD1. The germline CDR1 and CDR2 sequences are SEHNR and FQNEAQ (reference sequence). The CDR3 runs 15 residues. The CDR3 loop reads CAGSPVGQDNQPQHF. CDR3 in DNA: TGTGCCGGCAGCCCTGTCGGACAGGATAATCAGCCCCAGCATTTT.

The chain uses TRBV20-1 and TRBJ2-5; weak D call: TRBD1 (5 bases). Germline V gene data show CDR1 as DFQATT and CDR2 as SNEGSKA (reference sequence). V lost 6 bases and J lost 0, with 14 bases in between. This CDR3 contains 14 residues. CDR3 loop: CSASWGVYQETQYF. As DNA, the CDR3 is TGCAGTGCCTCATGGGGCGTGTACCAAGAGACCCAGTACTTC.

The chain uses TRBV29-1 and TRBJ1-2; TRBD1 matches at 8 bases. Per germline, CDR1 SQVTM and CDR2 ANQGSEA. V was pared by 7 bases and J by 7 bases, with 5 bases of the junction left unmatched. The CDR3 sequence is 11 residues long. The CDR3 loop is CSGGGTGGYTF. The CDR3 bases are TGCAGCGGCGGTGGGACAGGTGGCTACACCTTC.

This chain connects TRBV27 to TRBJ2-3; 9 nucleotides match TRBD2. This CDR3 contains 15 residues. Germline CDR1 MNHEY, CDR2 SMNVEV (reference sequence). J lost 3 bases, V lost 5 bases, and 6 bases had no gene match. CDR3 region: CASSPVAGVTDTQYF. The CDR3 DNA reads TGTGCCAGCAGTCCCGTAGCGGGGGTGACAGATACGCAGTATTTT.

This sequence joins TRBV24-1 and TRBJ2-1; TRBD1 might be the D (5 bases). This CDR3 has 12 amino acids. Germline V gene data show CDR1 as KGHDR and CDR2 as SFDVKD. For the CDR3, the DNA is TGTGCGACAGTCTCTTCCTACAATGAGCAGTTCTTC. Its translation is CATVSSYNEQFF.

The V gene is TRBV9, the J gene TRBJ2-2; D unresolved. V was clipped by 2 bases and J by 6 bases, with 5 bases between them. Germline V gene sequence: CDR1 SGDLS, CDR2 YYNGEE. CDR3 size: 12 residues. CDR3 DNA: TGTGCCAGCAGCGTTCAGGCCGGGGAGCTGTTTTTT. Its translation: CASSVQAGELFF. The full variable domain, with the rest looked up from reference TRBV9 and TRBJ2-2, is DSGVTQTPKHLITATGQRVTLRCSPRSGDLSVYWYQQSLDQGLQFLIQYYNGEERAKGNILERFSAQQFPDLHSELNLSSLELGDSALYFCASSVQAGELFFGEGSRLTVL.

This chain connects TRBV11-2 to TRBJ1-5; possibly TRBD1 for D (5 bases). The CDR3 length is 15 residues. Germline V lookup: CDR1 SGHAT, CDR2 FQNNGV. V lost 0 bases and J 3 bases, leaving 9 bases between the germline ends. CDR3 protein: CASSLDGGNNQPQHF. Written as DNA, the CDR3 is TGTGCCAGCAGCTTAGACGGGGGAAACAATCAGCCCCAGCATTTT.

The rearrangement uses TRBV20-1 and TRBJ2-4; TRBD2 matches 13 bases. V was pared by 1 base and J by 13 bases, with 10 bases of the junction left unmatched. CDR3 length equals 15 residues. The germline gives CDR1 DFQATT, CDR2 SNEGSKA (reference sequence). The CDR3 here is CSARGTSGGYNEQYF. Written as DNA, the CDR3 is TGCAGTGCTAGAGGGACTAGCGGGGGTTACAATGAGCAGTACTTC.

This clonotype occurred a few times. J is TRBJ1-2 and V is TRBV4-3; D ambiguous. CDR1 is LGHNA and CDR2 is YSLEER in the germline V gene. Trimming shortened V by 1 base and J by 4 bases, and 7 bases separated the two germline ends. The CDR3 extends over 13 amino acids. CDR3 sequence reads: CASSQARSYGYTF. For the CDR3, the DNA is TGCGCCAGCAGCCAAGCCAGGTCCTATGGCTACACCTTC.

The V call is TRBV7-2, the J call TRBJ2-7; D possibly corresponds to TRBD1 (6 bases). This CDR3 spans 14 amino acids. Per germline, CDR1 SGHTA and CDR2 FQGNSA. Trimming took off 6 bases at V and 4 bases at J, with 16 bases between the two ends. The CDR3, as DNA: TGTGCCAGCAGTATTACGGGACACACGTACGAGCAGTACTTC. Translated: CASSITGHTYEQYF.

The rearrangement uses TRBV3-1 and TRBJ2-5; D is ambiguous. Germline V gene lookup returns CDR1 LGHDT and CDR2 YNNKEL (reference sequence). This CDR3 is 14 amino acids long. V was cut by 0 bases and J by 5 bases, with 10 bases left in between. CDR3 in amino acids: CASSQDVSRETQYF. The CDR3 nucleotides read TGTGCCAGCAGCCAAGACGTATCAAGGGAGACCCAGTACTTC.

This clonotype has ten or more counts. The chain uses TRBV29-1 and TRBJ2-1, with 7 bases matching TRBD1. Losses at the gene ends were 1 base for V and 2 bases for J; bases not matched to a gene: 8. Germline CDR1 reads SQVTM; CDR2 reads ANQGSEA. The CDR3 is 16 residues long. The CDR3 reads CSVEVGDSSTYNEQFF. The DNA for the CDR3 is TGCAGCGTTGAAGTTGGGGACAGCAGTACCTACAATGAGCAGTTCTTC.

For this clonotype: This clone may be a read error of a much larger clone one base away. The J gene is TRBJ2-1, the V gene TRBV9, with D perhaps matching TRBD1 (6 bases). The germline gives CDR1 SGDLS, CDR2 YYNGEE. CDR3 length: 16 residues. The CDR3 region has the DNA TGTACCAGCAGCGTAGTGCAAGGGGGATCTTGGAATGAGCAGTTCTTC. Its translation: CTSSVVQGGSWNEQFF.

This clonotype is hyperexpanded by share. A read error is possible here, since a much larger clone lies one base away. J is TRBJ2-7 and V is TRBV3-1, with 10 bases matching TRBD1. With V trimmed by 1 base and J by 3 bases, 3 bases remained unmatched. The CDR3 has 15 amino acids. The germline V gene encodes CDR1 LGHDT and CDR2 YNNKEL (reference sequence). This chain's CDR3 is CASSQGGTGVYEQYF. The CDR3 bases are TGTGCCAGCAGCCAAGGGGGGACAGGGGTCTACGAGCAGTACTTC.